This T cell receptor (beta chain) was retrieved from a study of blood T cells in healthy people across ages. Study at large: About one barcoded beta molecule was captured per two T cells (by template switching).

Study-wide results and caveats: Older age went with lower TCR beta diversity per million T cells, in a roughly linear way.

PCR was performed a second time for about 7 to 11 cycles using a sample-barcoded 5' primer and a J-beta primer mix. CDR3-containing paired-end reads numbered at least 2.5 million in each sample. From the 5' RACE reads, TCRdb called clonotypes with MiXCR, one entry per CDR3 protein. In the table there are some 780,000 distinct CDR3 sequences, around three fifths of which are singletons. Germline values: CDR1 DFQATT, CDR2 SNEGSKA (reference sequence). The CDR3 runs to 14 residues. J was trimmed by 5 bases and V by 4 bases; bases with no gene match: 9. In regard to this clonotype: What it binds is not known.

PBMCs, at least 7 million per sample, were isolated. Sequencing was performed on blood. The V gene is TRBV20-1, the J gene TRBJ2-5, with 8 bases that match TRBD1. This clonotype originated in a middle-aged man in good health. The CDR3 reads CSAIASGGAETQYF. CDR3 coding DNA: TGCAGTGCTATCGCATCAGGGGGCGCGGAGACCCAGTACTTC.